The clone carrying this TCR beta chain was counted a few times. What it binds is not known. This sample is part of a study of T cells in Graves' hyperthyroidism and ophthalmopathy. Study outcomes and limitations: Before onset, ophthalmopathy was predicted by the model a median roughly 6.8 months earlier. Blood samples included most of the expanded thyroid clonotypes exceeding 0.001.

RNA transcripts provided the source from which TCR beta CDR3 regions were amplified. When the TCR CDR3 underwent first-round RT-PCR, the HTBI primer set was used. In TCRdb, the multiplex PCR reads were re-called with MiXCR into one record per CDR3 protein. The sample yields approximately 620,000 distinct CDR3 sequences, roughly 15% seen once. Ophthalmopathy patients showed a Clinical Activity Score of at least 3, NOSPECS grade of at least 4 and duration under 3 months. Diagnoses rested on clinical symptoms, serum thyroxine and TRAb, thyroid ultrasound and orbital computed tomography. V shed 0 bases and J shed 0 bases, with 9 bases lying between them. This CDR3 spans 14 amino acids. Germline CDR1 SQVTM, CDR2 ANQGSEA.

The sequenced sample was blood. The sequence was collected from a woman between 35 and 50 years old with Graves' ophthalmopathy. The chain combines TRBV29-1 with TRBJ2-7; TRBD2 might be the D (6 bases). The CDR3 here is CSVEEPGLSYEQYF. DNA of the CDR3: TGCAGCGTTGAAGAGCCGGGACTCTCCTACGAGCAGTACTTC.